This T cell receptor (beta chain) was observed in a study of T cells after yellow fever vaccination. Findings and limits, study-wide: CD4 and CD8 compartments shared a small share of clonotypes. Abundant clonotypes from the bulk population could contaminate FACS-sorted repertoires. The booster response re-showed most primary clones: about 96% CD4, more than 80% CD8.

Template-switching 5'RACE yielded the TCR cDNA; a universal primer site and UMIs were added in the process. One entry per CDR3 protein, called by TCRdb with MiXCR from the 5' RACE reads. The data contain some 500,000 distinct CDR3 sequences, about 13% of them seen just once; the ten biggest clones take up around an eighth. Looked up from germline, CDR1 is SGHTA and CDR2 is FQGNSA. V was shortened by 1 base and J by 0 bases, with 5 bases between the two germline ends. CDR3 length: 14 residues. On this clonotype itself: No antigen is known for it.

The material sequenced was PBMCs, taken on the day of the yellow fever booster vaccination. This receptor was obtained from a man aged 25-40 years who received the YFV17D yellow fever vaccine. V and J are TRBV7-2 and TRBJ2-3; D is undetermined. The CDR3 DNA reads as TGTGCCAGCAGCTTAGAAAAGAGCACAGATACGCAGTATTTT. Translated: CASSLEKSTDTQYF.